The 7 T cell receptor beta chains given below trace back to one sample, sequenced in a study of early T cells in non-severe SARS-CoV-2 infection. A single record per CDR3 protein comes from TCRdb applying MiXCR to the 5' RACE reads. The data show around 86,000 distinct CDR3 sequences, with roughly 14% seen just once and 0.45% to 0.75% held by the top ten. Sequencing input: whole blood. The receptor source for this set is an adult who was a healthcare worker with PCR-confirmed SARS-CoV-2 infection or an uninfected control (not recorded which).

The CDR3 loop is CASSLRGDGTDTQYF. The CDR3 nucleotides are TGTGCCAGCAGTTTACGCGGGGACGGCACAGATACGCAGTATTTT. J is TRBJ2-3 and V is TRBV12-3 or TRBV12-4; possible D gene TRBD2, 6 bases. This CDR3 contains 15 residues. V was clipped by 2 bases and J by 1 base, with 10 bases between them.

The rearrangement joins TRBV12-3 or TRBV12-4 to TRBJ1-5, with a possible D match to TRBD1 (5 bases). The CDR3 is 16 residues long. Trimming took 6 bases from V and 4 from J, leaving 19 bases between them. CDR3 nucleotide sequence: TGTGCCAGCAGAGTTTGGGACTCACGGAGGAATCAGCCCCAGCATTTT. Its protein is CASRVWDSRRNQPQHF.

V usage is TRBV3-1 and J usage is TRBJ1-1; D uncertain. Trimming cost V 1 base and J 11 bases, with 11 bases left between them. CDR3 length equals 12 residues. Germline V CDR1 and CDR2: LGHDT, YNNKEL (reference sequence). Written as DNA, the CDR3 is TGTGCCAGCAGCCAAGCTAAGGGAACGGCTTTCTTT. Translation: CASSQAKGTAFF.

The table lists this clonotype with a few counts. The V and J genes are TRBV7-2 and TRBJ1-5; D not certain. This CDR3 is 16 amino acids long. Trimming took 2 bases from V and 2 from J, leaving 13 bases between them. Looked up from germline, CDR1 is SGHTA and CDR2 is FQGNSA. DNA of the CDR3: TGTGCCAGCAGCTTAAGTGAGCCGACGGGCAATCAGCCCCAGCATTTT. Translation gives CASSLSEPTGNQPQHF.

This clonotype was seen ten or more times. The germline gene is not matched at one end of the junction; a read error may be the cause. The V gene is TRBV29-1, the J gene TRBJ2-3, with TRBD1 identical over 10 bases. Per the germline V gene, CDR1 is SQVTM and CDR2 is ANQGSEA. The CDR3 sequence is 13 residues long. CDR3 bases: TGCAGCTTTGACAGGGGGCGGTCAGATACGCAGTATTTT. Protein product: CSFDRGRSDTQYF.

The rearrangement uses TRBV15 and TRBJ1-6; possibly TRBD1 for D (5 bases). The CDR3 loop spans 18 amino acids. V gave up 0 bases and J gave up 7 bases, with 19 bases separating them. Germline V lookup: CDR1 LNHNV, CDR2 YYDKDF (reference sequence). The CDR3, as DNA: TGTGCCACCAGCAGAGATTGGGGCGGCTCCGAGGGGAATTCACCCCTCCACTTT. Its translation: CATSRDWGGSEGNSPLHF.

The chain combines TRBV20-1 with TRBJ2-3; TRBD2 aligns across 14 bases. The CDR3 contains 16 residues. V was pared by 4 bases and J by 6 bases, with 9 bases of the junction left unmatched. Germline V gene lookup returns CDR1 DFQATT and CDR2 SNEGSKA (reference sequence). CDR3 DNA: TGCAGTGCTATTCCGGGACTAGCGGGGGAGTTTGATACGCAGTATTTT. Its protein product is CSAIPGLAGEFDTQYF.